This TCR beta chain was recovered during a study of T-cell reconstitution after alpha-beta-depleted transplantation in children. This clonotype has ten or more counts. The antigen is unknown. The study, taken as a whole, reports: Counts and diversity of T cells one year after transplant came mostly from newly produced T cells. Reportedly, only several hundred clones from non-depleted graft cells drove alpha-beta T-cell counts at about two months. Day-60 TCRbeta diversity that was high in some patients was derived from surviving recipient T cells and thymic progenitors.

Using unique molecular identifiers, the investigators prepared the TCRbeta library. TCRdb re-analysed the PCR reads in MiXCR, keeping a single row per CDR3 protein. The sample records approximately 300,000 distinct CDR3 sequences, 9.5% to 13% being singletons. The CDR3 contains 17 residues. J lost 1 base, V lost 5 bases, and 9 bases had no gene match. CDR1 is DFQATT, CDR2 SNEGSKA, per germline (reference sequence). Here the sequenced sample was peripheral blood, taken 180 days after TCRalphabeta/CD19-depleted stem cell transplant. This clonotype was sampled from a male patient between 2 and 9 years old who had a stem cell transplant for chronic granulomatous disease, so the T cells may come from the graft donor. This chain joins TRBV20-1 and TRBJ2-1; 12 positions agree with TRBD1. CDR3 coding DNA: TGCAGTGCTCCCGGGACAGGGGGCGATACGTCCTACAATGAGCAGTTCTTC. Protein sequence: CSAPGTGGDTSYNEQFF.